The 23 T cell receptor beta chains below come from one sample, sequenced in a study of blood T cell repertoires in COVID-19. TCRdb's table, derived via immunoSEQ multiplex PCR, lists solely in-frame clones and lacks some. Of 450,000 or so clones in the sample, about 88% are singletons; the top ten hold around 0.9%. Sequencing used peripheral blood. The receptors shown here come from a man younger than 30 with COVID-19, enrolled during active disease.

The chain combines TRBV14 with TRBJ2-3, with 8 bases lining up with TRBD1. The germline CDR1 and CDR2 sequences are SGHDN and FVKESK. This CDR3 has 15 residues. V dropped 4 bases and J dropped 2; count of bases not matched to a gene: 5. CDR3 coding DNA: TGTGCCAGCAGCCGGGGGACAGGAATCACAGATACGCAGTATTTT. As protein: CASSRGTGITDTQYF.

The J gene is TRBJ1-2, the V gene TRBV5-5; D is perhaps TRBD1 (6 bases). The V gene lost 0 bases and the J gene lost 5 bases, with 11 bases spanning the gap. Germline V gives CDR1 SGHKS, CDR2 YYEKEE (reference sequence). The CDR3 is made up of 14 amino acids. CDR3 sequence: CASSLGQATYGYTF. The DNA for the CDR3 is TGTGCCAGCAGCTTGGGACAGGCTACTTATGGCTACACCTTC.

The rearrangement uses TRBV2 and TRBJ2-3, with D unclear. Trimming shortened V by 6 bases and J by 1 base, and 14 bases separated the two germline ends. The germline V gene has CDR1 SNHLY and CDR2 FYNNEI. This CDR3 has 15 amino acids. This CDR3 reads CASSKLGVGTDTQYF. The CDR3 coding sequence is TGTGCCAGCAGCAAACTTGGTGTGGGCACAGATACGCAGTATTTT.

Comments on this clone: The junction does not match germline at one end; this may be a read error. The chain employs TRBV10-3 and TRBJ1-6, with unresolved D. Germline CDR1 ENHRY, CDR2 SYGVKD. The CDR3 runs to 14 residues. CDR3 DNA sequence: TGTGCCAACTCGGGAGAGTACCTGAATTCACTCCTCCACTTT. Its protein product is CANSGEYLNSLLHF.

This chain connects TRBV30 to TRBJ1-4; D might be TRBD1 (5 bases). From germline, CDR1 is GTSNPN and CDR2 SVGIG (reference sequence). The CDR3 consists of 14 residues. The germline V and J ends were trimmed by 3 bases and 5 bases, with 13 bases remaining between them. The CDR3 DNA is TGTGCCTGGAGCCCCGACAGCGTCAATGAAAAACTGTTTTTT. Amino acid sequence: CAWSPDSVNEKLFF.

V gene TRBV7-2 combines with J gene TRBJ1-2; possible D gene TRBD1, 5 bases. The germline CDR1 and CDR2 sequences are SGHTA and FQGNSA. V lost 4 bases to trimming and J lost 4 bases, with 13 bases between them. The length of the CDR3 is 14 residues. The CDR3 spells CASSSQGTLYGYTF. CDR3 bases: TGTGCCAGCAGCTCGCAGGGTACCCTCTATGGCTACACCTTC.

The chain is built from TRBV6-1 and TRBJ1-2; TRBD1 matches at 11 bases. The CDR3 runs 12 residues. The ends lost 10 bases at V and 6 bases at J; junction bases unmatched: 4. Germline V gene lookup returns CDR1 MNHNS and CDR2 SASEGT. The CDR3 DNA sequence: TGTGCCACAGGACAGGGGGCGAATGGCTACACCTTC. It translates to CATGQGANGYTF.

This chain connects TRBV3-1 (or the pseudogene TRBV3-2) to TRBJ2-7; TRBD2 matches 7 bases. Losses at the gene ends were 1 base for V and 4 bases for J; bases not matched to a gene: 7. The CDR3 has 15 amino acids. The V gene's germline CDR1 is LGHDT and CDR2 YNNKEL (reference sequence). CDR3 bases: TGTGCCAGCAGCCAAGCCGGGGGAGGGATATACGAGCAGTACTTC. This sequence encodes CASSQAGGGIYEQYF.

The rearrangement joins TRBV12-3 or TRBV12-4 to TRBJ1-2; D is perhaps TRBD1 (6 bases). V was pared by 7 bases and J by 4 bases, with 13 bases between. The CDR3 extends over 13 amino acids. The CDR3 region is CASTEDSSYGYTF. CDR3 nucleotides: TGTGCCAGCACCGAGGACAGTTCCTATGGCTACACCTTC.

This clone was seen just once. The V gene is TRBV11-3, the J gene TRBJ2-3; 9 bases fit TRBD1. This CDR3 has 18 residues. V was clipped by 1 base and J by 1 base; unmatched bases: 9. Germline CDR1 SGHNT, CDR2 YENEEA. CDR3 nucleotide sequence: TGTGCCAGCAGCTTAGCTTGGACAGGGGAAGCTGGCACAGATACGCAGTATTTT. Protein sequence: CASSLAWTGEAGTDTQYF.

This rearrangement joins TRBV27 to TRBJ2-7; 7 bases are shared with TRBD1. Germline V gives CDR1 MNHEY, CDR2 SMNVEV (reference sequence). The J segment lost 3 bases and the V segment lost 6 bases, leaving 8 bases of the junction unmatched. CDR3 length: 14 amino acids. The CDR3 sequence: CASSLTGANYEQYF. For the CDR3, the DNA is TGTGCCAGCAGCCTAACAGGGGCGAACTACGAGCAGTACTTC.

CDR3 sequence reads: CASIMTANSPLHF. CDR3 nucleotide sequence: TGTGCCAGCATCATGACAGCTAATTCACCCCTCCACTTT. The chain uses TRBV6-5 and TRBJ1-6, with D possibly being TRBD1 (5 bases). The CDR3 covers 13 residues. Trimming removed 7 bases from V and 6 bases from J, with 10 bases in between. Looked up from germline, CDR1 is MNHEY and CDR2 is SVGAGI.

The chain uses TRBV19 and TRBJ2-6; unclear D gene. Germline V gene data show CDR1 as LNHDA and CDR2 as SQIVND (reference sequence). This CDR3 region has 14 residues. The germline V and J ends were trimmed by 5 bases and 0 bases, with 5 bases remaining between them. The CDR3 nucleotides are TGTGCCAGTAGTGGCCTCTCTGGGGCCAACGTCCTGACTTTC. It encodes CASSGLSGANVLTF.

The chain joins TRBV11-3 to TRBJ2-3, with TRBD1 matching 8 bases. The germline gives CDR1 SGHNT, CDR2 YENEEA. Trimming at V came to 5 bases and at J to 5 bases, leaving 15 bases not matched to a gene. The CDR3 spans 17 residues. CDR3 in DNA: TGTGCCAGCAGCCCTCCACGGGCAGGGGGCTTTGGAGATACGCAGTATTTT. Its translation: CASSPPRAGGFGDTQYF.

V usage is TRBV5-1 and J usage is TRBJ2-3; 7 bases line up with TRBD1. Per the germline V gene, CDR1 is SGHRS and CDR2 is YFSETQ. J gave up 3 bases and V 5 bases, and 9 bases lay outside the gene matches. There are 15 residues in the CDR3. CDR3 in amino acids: CASRLQGVVTDTQYF. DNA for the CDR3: TGCGCCAGCAGGTTGCAGGGGGTCGTTACAGATACGCAGTATTTT. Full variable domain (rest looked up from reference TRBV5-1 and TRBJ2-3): KAGVTQTPRYLIKTRGQQVTLSCSPISGHRSVSWYQQTPGQGLQFLFEYFSETQRNKGNFPGRFSGRQFSNSRSEMNVSTLELGDSALYLCASRLQGVVTDTQYFGPGTRLTVL.

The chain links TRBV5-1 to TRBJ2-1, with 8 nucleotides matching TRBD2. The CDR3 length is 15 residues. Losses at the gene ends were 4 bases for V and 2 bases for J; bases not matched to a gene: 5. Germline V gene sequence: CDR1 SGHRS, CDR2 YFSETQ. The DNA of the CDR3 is TGCGCCAGCAGCCGTAGCGGGGTAACCTACAATGAGCAGTTCTTC. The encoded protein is CASSRSGVTYNEQFF.

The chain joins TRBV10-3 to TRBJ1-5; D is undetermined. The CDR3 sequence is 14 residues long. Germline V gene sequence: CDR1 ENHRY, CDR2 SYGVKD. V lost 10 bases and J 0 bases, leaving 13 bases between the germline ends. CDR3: CATSREYSNQPQHF. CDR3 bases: TGTGCCACTTCCCGGGAGTATAGCAATCAGCCCCAGCATTTT.

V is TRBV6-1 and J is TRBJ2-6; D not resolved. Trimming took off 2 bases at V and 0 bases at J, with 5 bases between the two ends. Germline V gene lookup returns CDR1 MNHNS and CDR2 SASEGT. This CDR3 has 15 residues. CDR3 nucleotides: TGTGCCAGCAGTGAAAAAGCCTCTGGGGCCAACGTCCTGACTTTC. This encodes CASSEKASGANVLTF.

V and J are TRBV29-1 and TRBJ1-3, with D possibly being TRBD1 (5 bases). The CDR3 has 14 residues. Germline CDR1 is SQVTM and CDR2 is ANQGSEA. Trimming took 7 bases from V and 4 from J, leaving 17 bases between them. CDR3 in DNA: TGCAGCGGCTGGGGGACTCCGGAGGGAAACACCATATATTTT. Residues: CSGWGTPEGNTIYF.

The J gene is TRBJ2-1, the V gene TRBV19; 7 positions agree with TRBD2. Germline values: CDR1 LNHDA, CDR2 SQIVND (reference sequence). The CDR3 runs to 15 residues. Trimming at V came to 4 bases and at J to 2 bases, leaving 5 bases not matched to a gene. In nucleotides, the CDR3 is TGTGCCAGTAGTAATGGCGGGGGAACCTACAATGAGCAGTTCTTC. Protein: CASSNGGGTYNEQFF.

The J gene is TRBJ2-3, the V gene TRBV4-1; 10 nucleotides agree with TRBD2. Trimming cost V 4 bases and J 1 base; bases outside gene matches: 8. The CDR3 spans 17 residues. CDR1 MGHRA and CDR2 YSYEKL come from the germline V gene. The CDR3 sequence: CASSPRTTSGGTDTQYF. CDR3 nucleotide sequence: TGCGCCAGCAGCCCCCGCACCACTAGCGGGGGCACAGATACGCAGTATTTT.

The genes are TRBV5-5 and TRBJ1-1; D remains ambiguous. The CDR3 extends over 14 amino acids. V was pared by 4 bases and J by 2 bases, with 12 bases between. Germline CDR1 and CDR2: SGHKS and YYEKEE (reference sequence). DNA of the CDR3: TGTGCCAGCAGCCCCATTCGCGTTAACACTGAAGCTTTCTTT. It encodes CASSPIRVNTEAFF.

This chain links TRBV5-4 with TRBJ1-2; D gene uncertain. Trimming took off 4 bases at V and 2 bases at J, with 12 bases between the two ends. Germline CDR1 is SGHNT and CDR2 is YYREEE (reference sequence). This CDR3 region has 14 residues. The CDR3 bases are TGTGCCAGCAGCCAAGCGTCCGGCAACTATGGCTACACCTTC. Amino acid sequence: CASSQASGNYGYTF. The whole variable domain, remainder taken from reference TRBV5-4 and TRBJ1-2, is ETGVTQSPTHLIKTRGQQVTLRCSSQSGHNTVSWYQQALGQGPQFIFQYYREEENGRGNFPPRFSGLQFPNYSSELNVNALELDDSALYLCASSQASGNYGYTFGSGTRLTVV.